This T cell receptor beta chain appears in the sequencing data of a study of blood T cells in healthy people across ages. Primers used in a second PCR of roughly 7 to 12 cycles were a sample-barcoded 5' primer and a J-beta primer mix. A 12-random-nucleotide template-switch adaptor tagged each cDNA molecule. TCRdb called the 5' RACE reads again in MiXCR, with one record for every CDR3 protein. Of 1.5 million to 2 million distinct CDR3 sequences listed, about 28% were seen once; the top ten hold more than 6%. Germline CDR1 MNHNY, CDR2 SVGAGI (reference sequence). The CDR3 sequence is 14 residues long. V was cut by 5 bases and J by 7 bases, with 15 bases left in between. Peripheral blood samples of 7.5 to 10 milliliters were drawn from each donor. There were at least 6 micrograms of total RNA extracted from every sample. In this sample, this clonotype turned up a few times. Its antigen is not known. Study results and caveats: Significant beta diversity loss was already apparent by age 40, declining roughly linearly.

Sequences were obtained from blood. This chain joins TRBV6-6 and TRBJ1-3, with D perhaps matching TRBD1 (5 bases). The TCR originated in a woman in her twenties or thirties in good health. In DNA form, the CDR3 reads TGTGCCAGCAGTATCCAGGGTCCCGAGAACACCATATATTTT. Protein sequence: CASSIQGPENTIYF.